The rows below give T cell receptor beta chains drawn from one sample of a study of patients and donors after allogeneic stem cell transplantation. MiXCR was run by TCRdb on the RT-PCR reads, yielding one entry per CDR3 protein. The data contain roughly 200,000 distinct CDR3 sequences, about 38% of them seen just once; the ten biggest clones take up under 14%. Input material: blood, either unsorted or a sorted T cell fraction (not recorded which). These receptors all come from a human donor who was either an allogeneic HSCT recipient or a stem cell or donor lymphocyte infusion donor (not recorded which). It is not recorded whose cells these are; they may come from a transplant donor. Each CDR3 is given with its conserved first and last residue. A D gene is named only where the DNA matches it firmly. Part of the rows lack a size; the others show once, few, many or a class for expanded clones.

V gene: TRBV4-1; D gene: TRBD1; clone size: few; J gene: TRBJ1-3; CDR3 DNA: TGCGCCAGCAGCCTAAACCCGGGACAGGACCCTGGAAACACCATATATTTT; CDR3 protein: CASSLNPGQDPGNTIYF
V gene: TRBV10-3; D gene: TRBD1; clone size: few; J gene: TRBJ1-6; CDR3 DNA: TGTGCCATCAGTGAAACATACAGGGGGGATTCACCCCTCCACTTT; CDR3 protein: CAISETYRGDSPLHF
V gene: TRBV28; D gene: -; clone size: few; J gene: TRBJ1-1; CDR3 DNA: TGTGCCAGCAGTCTCCAGGGTTCTGAAGCTTTCTTT; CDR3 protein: CASSLQGSEAFF
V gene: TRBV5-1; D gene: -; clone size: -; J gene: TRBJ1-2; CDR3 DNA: TGCGCCAGCAGCTTGGCCGGAGGGGATGGCTATGGCTACACCTTC; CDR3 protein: CASSLAGGDGYGYTF
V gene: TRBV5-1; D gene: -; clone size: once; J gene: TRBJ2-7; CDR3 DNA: TGCGCCAGCAGCCTACTCCCCAATGGCATCTACGAGCAGTACTTC; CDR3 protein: CASSLLPNGIYEQYF
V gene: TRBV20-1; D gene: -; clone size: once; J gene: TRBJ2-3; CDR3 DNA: TGCAGTTCAGATTTCACAGATACGCAGTATTTT; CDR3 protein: CSSDFTDTQYF
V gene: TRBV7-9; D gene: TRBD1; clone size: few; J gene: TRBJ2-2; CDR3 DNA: TGTGCCAGCAGCACAGGACAGGGTATCACCGGGGAGCTGTTTTTT; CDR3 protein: CASSTGQGITGELFF
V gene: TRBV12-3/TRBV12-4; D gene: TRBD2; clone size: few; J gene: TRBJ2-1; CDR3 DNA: TGTGCCAGCAGTTTAGGGGGGGGCTACAATGAGCAGTTCTTC; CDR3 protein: CASSLGGGYNEQFF
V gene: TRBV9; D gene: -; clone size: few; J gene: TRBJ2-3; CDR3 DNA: TGTGCCAGCAGCGTACATAAGGAAATCCAGGGGGATACGCAGTATTTT; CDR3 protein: CASSVHKEIQGDTQYF
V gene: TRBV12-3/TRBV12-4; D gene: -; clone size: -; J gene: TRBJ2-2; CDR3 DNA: TGTGCCAGCAGTTTTCCCCGGGGAGGGAACACCGGGGAGCTGTTTTTT; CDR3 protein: CASSFPRGGNTGELFF
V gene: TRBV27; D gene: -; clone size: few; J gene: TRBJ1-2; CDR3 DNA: TGTGCCAGCAGTCCTAGGACTCGGGACAACTTAATCTCCTATGGCTACACCTTC; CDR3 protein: CASSPRTRDNLISYGYTF
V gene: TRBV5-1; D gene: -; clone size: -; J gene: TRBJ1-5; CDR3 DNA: TGCGCCAGCAGCTTTGATGGACAGCCCCAGCATTTT; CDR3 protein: CASSFDGQPQHF
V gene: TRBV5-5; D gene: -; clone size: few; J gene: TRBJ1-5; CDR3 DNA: TGTGCCAGCAGCGCCCCACCGGCAGGCATCAATCAGCCCCAGCATTTT; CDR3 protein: CASSAPPAGINQPQHF
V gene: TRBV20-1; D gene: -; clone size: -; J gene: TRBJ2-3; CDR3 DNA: TGCAGTGCTAGACTTCTTCAGACTGACCTCACAGATACGCAGTATTTT; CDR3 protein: CSARLLQTDLTDTQYF
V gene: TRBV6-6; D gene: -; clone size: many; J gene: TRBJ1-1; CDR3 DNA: TGTGCCAGCAGTTTGCAGGGGTCGAACACTGAAGCTTTCTTT; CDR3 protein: CASSLQGSNTEAFF
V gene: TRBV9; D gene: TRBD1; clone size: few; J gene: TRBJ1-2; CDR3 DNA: TGTGCCAGCAGCGCCGGACAGGGTCGCTACACCTTC; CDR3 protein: CASSAGQGRYTF
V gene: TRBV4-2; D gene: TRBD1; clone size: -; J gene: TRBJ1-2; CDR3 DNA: TGTGCCAGCAGCACGACAGGGGGTGTGCGTGGCTACACCTTC; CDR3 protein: CASSTTGGVRGYTF
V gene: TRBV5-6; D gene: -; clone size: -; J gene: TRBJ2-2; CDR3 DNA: TGTGCCAGCAGCTTGACGGTGGCCGGGGAGCTGTTTTTT; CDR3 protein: CASSLTVAGELFF
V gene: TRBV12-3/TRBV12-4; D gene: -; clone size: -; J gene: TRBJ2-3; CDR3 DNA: TGTGCCTCGGGACACCTAAGCACAGATACGCAGTATTTT; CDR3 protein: CASGHLSTDTQYF
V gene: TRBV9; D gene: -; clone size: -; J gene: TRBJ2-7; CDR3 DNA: TGTGCCAGCAGCGCAAAACAGGGTCCCACCTACGAGCAGTACTTC; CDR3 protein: CASSAKQGPTYEQYF
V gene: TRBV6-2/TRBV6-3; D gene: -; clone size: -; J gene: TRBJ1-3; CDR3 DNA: TGTGCCAGCAGTTGGGACTTATCCTCTGGAAACACCATATATTTT; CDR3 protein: CASSWDLSSGNTIYF
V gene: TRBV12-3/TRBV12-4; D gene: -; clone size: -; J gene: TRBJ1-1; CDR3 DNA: TGTGCCAGCAGTCCCCGACAGGAACCCACTGAAGCTTTCTTT; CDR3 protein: CASSPRQEPTEAFF
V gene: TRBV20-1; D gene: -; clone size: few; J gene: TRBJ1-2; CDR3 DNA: TGCAGTGCCAGCCCCGACACTTATGGCTACACCTTC; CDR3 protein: CSASPDTYGYTF
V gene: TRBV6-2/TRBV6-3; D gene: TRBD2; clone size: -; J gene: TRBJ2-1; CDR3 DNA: TGTGCCAGCAGTTCAGTAGCGGGGGGGCCCGATGGTGAGCAGTTCTTC; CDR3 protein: CASSSVAGGPDGEQFF
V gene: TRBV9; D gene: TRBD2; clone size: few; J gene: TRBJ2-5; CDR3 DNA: TGTGCCAGCAGCGTAGCATGGGAGGGAAGGACAACGACCCAGTACTTC; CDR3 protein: CASSVAWEGRTTTQYF
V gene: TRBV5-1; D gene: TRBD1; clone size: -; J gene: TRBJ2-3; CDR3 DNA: TGCGCCAGCAGCGAAGGACAGGGTACGCAGTATTTT; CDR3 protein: CASSEGQGTQYF
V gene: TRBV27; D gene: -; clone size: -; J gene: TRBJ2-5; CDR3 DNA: TGTGCCAGCAGTTCCGGGGCCCTAGAGACCCAGTACTTC; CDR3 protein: CASSSGALETQYF
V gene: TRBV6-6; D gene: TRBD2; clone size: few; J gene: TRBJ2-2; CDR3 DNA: TGTGCCAGCAGTTATGGGCGGGAGTGGGGGGAGCTGTTTTTT; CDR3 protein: CASSYGREWGELFF